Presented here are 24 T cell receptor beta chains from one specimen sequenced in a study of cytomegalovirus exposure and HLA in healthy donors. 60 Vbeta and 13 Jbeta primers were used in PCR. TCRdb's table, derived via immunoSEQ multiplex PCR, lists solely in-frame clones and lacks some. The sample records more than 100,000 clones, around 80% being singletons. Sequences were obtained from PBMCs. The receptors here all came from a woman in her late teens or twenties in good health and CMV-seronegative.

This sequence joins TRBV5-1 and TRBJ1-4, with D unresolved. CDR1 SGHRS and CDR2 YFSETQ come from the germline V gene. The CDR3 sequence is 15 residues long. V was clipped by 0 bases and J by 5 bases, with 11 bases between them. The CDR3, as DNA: TGCGCCAGCAGCTTGGGGCAGGCACGAAATGAAAAACTGTTTTTT. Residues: CASSLGQARNEKLFF. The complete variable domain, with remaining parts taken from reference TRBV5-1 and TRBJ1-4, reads KAGVTQTPRYLIKTRGQQVTLSCSPISGHRSVSWYQQTPGQGLQFLFEYFSETQRNKGNFPGRFSGRQFSNSRSEMNVSTLELGDSALYLCASSLGQARNEKLFFGSGTQLSVL.

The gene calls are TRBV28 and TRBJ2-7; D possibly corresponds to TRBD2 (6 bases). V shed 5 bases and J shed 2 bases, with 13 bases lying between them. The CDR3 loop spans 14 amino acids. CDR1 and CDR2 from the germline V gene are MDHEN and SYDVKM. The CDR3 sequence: CASSRRDDPYEQYF. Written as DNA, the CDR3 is TGTGCCAGCAGTAGGCGGGATGACCCCTACGAGCAGTACTTC.

CDR3 DNA sequence: TGTGCCAGTAGTACCGGACTAGCGCTTTCGGAGACCCAGTACTTC. This encodes CASSTGLALSETQYF. The genes are TRBV19 and TRBJ2-5; 9 bases are a match to TRBD2. The CDR3 length is 15 residues. Germline trimming cut 4 bases from V and 5 bases from J; bases unmatched to any gene: 8. Per germline, CDR1 LNHDA and CDR2 SQIVND (reference sequence).

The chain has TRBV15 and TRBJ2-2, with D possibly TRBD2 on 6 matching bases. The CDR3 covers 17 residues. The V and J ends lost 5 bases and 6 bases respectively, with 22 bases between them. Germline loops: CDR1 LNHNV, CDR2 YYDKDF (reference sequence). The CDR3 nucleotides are TGTGCCACCAGCTTGAGAGGCGGGGCGGCTGACGCCGGGGAGCTGTTTTTT. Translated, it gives CATSLRGGAADAGELFF.

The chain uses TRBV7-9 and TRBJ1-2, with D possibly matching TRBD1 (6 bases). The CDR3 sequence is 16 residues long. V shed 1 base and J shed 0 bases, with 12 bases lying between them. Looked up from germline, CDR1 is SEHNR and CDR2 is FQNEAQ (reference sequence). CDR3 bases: TGTGCCAGCAGCTTAGGTGGCAGGGGCACTAACTATGGCTACACCTTC. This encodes CASSLGGRGTNYGYTF.

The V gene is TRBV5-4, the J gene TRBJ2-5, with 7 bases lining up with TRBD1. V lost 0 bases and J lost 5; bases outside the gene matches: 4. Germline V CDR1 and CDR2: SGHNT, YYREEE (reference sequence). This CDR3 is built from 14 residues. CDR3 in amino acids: CASSLGQGRETQYF. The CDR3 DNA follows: TGTGCCAGCAGCTTGGGACAGGGCCGGGAGACCCAGTACTTC.

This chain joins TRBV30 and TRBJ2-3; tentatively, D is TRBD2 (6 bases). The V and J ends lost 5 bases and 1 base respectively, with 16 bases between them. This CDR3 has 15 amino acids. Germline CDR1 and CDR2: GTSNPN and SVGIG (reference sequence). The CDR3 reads CAWGVAELGTDTQYF. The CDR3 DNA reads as TGTGCCTGGGGGGTAGCGGAGCTGGGCACAGATACGCAGTATTTT.

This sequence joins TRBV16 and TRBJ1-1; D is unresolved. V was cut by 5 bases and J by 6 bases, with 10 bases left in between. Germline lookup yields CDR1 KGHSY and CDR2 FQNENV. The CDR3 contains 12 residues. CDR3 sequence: CASSVSPSEAFF. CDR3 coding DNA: TGTGCCAGCAGCGTTTCCCCTTCTGAAGCTTTCTTT.

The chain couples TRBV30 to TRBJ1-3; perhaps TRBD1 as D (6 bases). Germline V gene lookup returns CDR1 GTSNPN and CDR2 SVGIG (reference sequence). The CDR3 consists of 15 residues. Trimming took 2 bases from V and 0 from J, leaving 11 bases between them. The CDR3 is CAWSITGNSGNTIYF. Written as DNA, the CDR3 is TGTGCCTGGAGTATAACAGGGAACTCTGGAAACACCATATATTTT.

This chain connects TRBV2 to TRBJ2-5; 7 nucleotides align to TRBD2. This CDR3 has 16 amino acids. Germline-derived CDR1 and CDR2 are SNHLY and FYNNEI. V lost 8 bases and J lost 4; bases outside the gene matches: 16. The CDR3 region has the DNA TGTGCCAGCTTTCACGGGTGGGAGGGTATCGTAGAGACCCAGTACTTC. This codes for CASFHGWEGIVETQYF.

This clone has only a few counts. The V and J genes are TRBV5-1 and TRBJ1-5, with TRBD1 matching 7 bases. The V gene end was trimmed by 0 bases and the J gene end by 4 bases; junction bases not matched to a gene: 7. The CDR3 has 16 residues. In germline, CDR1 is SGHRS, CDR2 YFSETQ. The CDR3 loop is CASSLGDRPGNQPQHF. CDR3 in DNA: TGCGCCAGCAGCTTGGGGGACAGACCGGGGAATCAGCCCCAGCATTTT.

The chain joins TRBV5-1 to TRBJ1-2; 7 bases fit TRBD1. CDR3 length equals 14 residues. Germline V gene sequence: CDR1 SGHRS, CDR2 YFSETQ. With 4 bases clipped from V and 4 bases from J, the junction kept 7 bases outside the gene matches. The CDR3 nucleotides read TGCGCCAGCAGCCGGGGACAGTCCGGCTATGGCTACACCTTC. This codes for CASSRGQSGYGYTF.

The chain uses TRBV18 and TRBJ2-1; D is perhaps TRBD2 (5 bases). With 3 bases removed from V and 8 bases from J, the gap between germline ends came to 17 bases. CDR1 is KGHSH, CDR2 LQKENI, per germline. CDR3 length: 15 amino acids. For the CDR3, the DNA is TGTGCCAGCTCACCCCTCGCGGGTTTACGGGATGAGCAGTTCTTC. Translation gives CASSPLAGLRDEQFF.

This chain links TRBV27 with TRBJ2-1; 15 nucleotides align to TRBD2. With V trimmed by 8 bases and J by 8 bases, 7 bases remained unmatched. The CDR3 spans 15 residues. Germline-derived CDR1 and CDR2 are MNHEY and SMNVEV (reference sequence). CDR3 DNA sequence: TGTGCCAGCGCTCCGTGGACTAGCGGGAGGGATGAGCAGTTCTTC. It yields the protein CASAPWTSGRDEQFF.

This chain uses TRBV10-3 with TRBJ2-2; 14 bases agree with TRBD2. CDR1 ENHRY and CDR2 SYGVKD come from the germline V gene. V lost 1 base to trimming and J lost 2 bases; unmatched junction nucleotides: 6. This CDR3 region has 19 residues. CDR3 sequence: CAISEFQGLAGVNTGELFF. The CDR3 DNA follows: TGTGCCATCAGTGAGTTCCAGGGACTAGCGGGAGTAAACACCGGGGAGCTGTTTTTT.

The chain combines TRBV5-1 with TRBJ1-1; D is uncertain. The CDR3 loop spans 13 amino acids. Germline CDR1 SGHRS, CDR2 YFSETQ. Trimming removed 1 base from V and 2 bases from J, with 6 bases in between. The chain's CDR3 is CASSLTPNTEAFF. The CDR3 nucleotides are TGCGCCAGCAGCTTGACACCCAACACTGAAGCTTTCTTT.

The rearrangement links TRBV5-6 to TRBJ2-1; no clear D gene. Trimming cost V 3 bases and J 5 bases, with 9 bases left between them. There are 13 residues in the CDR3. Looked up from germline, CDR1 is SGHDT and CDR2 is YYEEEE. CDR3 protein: CASSSTVNNEQFF. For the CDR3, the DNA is TGTGCCAGCAGCTCTACAGTGAACAATGAGCAGTTCTTC.

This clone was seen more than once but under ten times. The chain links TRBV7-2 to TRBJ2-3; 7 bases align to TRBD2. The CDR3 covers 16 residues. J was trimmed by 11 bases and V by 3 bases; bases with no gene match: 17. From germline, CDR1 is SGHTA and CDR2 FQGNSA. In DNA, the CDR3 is TGTGCCAGCAGCTTGGGAGGGACGCTCGCCGGGATGGAGCAGTATTTT. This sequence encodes CASSLGGTLAGMEQYF.

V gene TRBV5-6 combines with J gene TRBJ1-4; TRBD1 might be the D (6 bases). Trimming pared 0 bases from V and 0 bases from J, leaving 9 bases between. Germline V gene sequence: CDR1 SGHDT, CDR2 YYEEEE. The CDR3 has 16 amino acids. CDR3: CASSLDQGSTNEKLFF. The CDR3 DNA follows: TGTGCCAGCAGCTTGGACCAGGGGTCAACTAATGAAAAACTGTTTTTT.

The CDR3 is CASSAGDFYGYTF. Written as DNA, the CDR3 is TGTGCCAGCAGTGCGGGTGACTTCTATGGCTACACCTTC. This chain connects TRBV2 to TRBJ1-2; D unclear. Trimming removed 4 bases from V and 4 bases from J, with 10 bases in between. Germline CDR1 and CDR2: SNHLY and FYNNEI. The CDR3 has 13 amino acids.

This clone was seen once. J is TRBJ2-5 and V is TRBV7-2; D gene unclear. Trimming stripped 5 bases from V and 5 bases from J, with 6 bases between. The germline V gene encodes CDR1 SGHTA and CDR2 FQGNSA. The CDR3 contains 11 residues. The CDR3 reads CASSPQETQYF. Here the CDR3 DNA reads TGTGCCAGCAGCCCCCAGGAGACCCAGTACTTC. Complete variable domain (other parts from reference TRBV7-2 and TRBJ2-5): GAGVSQSPSNKVTEKGKDVELRCDPISGHTALYWYRQSLGQGLEFLIYFQGNSAPDKSGLPSDRFSAERTGGSVSTLTIQRTQQEDSAVYLCASSPQETQYFGPGTRLLVL.

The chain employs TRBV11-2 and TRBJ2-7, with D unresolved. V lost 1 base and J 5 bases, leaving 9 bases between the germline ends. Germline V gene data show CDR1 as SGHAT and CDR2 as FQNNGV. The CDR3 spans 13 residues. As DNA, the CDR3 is TGTGCCAGCAGCTTAGCTGAACTAAACGAGCAGTACTTC. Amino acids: CASSLAELNEQYF. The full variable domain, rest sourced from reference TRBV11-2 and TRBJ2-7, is EAGVAQSPRYKIIEKRQSVAFWCNPISGHATLYWYQQILGQGPKLLIQFQNNGVVDDSQLPKDRFSAERLKGVDSTLKIQPAKLEDSAVYLCASSLAELNEQYFGPGTRLTVT.

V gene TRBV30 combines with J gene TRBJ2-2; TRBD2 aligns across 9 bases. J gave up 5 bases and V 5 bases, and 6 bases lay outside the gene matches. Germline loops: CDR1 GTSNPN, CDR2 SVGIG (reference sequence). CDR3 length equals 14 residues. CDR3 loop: CAWVSGGGTGELFF. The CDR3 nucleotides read TGTGCCTGGGTTAGCGGGGGCGGGACCGGGGAGCTGTTTTTT. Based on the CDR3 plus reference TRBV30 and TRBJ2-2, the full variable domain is SQTIHQWPATLVQPVGSPLSLECTVEGTSNPNLYWYRQAAGRGLQLLFYSVGIGQISSEVPQNLSASRPQDRQFILSSKKLLLSDSGFYLCAWVSGGGTGELFFGEGSRLTVL.

The CDR3 DNA sequence: TGTGCCTGGGGCGCGGGACTAGCGGATCCCTACGAGCAGTACTTC. It specifies CAWGAGLADPYEQYF. V gene TRBV30 combines with J gene TRBJ2-7, with 11 bases that match TRBD2. V gave up 5 bases and J gave up 2 bases; unmatched junction bases: 8. The CDR3 is 15 amino acids. Looked up from germline, CDR1 is GTSNPN and CDR2 is SVGIG (reference sequence).